This T cell receptor (beta chain) was obtained from a study of patients and donors after allogeneic stem cell transplantation. This CDR3 has 11 residues. V lost 5 bases, J lost 6 bases, and 8 bases lay in between. Germline V gene data show CDR1 as SNHLY and CDR2 as FYNNEI. TCRdb used MiXCR to reprocess the RT-PCR reads, holding one entry per CDR3 protein. The table includes about 2,600 distinct CDR3 sequences, 8.2% detected once. By proportion, this clonotype is medium-sized. The V gene is TRBV2, the J gene TRBJ2-7, with a weak D call TRBD1 (5 bases). Sequenced material: blood, either unsorted or a sorted T cell fraction (not recorded which). This clonotype originated in a human donor who was either an allogeneic HSCT recipient or a stem cell or donor lymphocyte infusion donor (not recorded which). It is not recorded whose cells these are; they may come from a transplant donor. CDR3 amino acids: CASSRGSEQYF. In DNA, the CDR3 is TGTGCCAGCAGTAGGGGCTCCGAGCAGTACTTC.